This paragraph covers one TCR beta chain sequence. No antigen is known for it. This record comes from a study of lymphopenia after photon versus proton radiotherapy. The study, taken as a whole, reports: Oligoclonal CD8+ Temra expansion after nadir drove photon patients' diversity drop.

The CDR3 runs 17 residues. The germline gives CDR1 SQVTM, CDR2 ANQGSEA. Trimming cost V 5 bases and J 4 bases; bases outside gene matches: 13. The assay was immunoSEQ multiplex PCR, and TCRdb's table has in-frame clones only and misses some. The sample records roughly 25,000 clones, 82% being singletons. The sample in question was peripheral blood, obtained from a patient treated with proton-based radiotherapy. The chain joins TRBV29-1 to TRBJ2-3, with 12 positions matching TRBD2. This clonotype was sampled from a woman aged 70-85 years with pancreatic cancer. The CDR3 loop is CSVRRSSGRAGADTQYF. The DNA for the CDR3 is TGCAGCGTTCGGCGGTCTAGCGGGAGGGCCGGGGCAGATACGCAGTATTTT.